These 14 T cell receptor beta chains were all obtained from the same sample, sequenced in a study of response to subunit inactivated influenza vaccine. TCRdb re-analysed the RT-PCR reads in MiXCR, keeping a single row per CDR3 protein. The sample includes about 520,000 distinct CDR3 sequences, under 8.5% of them seen just once. Sequencing used PBMCs from blood, obtained around 2 years after vaccination. The receptors here all came from a man between 45 and 75 years old who received an inactivated influenza vaccine.

This clonotype was found many times. This rearrangement joins TRBV10-3 to TRBJ2-3, with 12 bases lining up with TRBD2. This CDR3 contains 19 residues. The germline V gene encodes CDR1 ENHRY and CDR2 SYGVKD. The V gene end was trimmed by 2 bases and the J gene end by 2 bases; junction bases not matched to a gene: 11. The CDR3, as DNA: TGTGCCATCAGTGAGGGGCTAGCGGGAGGGCCCCTTAACACAGATACGCAGTATTTT. Its protein is CAISEGLAGGPLNTDTQYF.

This clonotype was counted a few times. The chain couples TRBV7-2 to TRBJ2-7; D ambiguous. Germline V lookup: CDR1 SGHTA, CDR2 FQGNSA. This CDR3 has 13 amino acids. Trimming shortened V by 2 bases and J by 2 bases, and 7 bases separated the two germline ends. CDR3 DNA: TGTGCCAGCAGCTTAATTCAGCCCTACGAGCAGTACTTC. It codes for CASSLIQPYEQYF. The full variable domain, rest sourced from reference TRBV7-2 and TRBJ2-7, is GAGVSQSPSNKVTEKGKDVELRCDPISGHTALYWYRQSLGQGLEFLIYFQGNSAPDKSGLPSDRFSAERTGGSVSTLTIQRTQQEDSAVYLCASSLIQPYEQYFGPGTRLTVT.

The gene calls are TRBV20-1 and TRBJ2-2; 8 bases map to TRBD2. Trimming at V came to 0 bases and at J to 4 bases, leaving 7 bases not matched to a gene. The CDR3 has 16 amino acids. The V gene's germline CDR1 is DFQATT and CDR2 SNEGSKA (reference sequence). The CDR3 loop reads CSAREGSGIVTGELFF. Here the CDR3 DNA reads TGCAGTGCTAGAGAGGGTAGCGGGATTGTCACCGGGGAGCTGTTTTTT.

This clonotype has ten or more counts. This chain links TRBV12-3 or TRBV12-4 with TRBJ1-4, with a tentative D call TRBD1 (6 bases). The CDR3 consists of 14 residues. V lost 7 bases and J 7 bases, leaving 16 bases between the germline ends. The CDR3 is CASTLGGGSEKLFF. DNA of the CDR3: TGTGCCAGCACCCTTGGAGGGGGAAGTGAAAAACTGTTTTTT.

This clonotype turned up a few times. The chain is built from TRBV20-1 and TRBJ1-6; 7 bases fit TRBD1. Germline V lookup: CDR1 DFQATT, CDR2 SNEGSKA (reference sequence). V gave up 7 bases and J gave up 3 bases; unmatched junction bases: 6. The CDR3 is made up of 14 amino acids. The CDR3, as DNA: TGCAGTGTTGGGGGACAGAGCTATAATTCACCCCTCCACTTT. Amino acid sequence: CSVGGQSYNSPLHF.

This clonotype was detected many times. The chain carries TRBV5-1 and TRBJ2-1; 8 nucleotides align to TRBD1. Unmatched junction bases numbered 13, after V lost 8 bases and J lost 0 bases. The CDR3 length is 17 residues. Germline loops: CDR1 SGHRS, CDR2 YFSETQ. The CDR3 DNA reads as TGCGCCAGTCAGACAGGGGTGCCCCAATACTCCTACAATGAGCAGTTCTTC. Amino acid sequence: CASQTGVPQYSYNEQFF.

The chain couples TRBV10-3 to TRBJ1-4; D call uncertain. The CDR3 spans 13 residues. Trimming left V 0 bases short and J 5 bases short, with 4 bases between. In germline, CDR1 is ENHRY, CDR2 SYGVKD. The CDR3 region is CAISESTNEKLFF. The DNA for the CDR3 is TGTGCCATCAGTGAGTCGACGAATGAAAAACTGTTTTTT.

This clonotype has more than one count but fewer than ten. This rearrangement joins TRBV28 to TRBJ2-7; 7 positions agree with TRBD1. This CDR3 is built from 15 residues. V gave up 4 bases and J gave up 3 bases; unmatched junction bases: 9. Germline CDR1 is MDHEN and CDR2 is SYDVKM. The CDR3 sequence is CASSYLQGFGYEQYF. The CDR3 DNA sequence: TGTGCCAGCAGTTACCTACAGGGGTTCGGCTACGAGCAGTACTTC. Full variable domain (outside the CDR3, taken from reference TRBV28 and TRBJ2-7): DVKVTQSSRYLVKRTGEKVFLECVQDMDHENMFWYRQDPGLGLRLIYFSYDVKMKEKGDIPEGYSVSREKKERFSLILESASTNQTSMYLCASSYLQGFGYEQYFGPGTRLTVT.

This clonotype showed up many times. This chain joins TRBV6-2 or TRBV6-3 and TRBJ2-7, with TRBD1 as a possible D gene (5 bases). CDR1 and CDR2 from the germline V gene are MNHEY and SVGEGT. This CDR3 has 15 residues. Deletions cut 2 bases from V and 3 bases from J, with 14 bases between. The CDR3 reads CASSYRTGAIYEQYF. DNA for the CDR3: TGTGCCAGCAGTTACCGTACTGGGGCAATCTACGAGCAGTACTTC.

The table lists this clonotype with many counts. The chain uses TRBV5-1 and TRBJ2-3; 8 nucleotides agree with TRBD2. CDR3 length: 18 residues. Germline trimming cut 4 bases from V and 2 bases from J; bases unmatched to any gene: 15. Germline CDR1 SGHRS, CDR2 YFSETQ. The CDR3 spells CASSRGGNSGAFTDTQYF. Here the CDR3 DNA reads TGCGCCAGCAGCCGGGGGGGGAATTCCGGGGCATTCACAGATACGCAGTATTTT. Drawing the rest from reference TRBV5-1 and TRBJ2-3, the complete variable domain is KAGVTQTPRYLIKTRGQQVTLSCSPISGHRSVSWYQQTPGQGLQFLFEYFSETQRNKGNFPGRFSGRQFSNSRSEMNVSTLELGDSALYLCASSRGGNSGAFTDTQYFGPGTRLTVL.

This clonotype was picked up a small number of times. The DNA of the CDR3 is TGTGCCACCAGCAGAGGCGACAGGGTGGGCACTGAAGCTTTCTTT. Amino acids: CATSRGDRVGTEAFF. The chain is built from TRBV15 and TRBJ1-1; TRBD1 agrees at 7 bases. J was trimmed by 4 bases and V by 1 base; bases with no gene match: 6. Per germline, CDR1 LNHNV and CDR2 YYDKDF (reference sequence). The CDR3 has 15 residues.

The rearrangement links TRBV13 to TRBJ2-2, with D perhaps being TRBD1 or TRBD2 (5 bases each). CDR1 is PRHDT, CDR2 FYEKMQ, per germline (reference sequence). V lost 6 bases, J lost 0 bases, and 20 bases lay in between. The length of the CDR3 is 18 residues. CDR3 in amino acids: CASRHTTGRRANTGELFF. The CDR3 coding sequence is TGTGCCAGCAGACACACAACGGGACGCAGAGCGAACACCGGGGAGCTGTTTTTT. Together with reference TRBV13 and TRBJ2-2, the CDR3 gives the full variable domain: AAGVIQSPRHLIKEKRETATLKCYPIPRHDTVYWYQQGPGQDPQFLISFYEKMQSDKGSIPDRFSAQQFSDYHSELNMSSLELGDSALYFCASRHTTGRRANTGELFFGEGSRLTVL.

This clonotype was seen many times. The chain couples TRBV20-1 to TRBJ2-3; 10 nucleotides match TRBD1. Germline CDR1 is DFQATT and CDR2 is SNEGSKA (reference sequence). Losses at the gene ends were 4 bases for V and 0 bases for J; bases not matched to a gene: 10. The CDR3 runs 17 residues. The CDR3 region has the DNA TGCAGTGCTATTTCGGGACAGGGGTTCACTAGCACAGATACGCAGTATTTT. Its protein product is CSAISGQGFTSTDTQYF.

This clonotype has more than one count but fewer than ten. The chain combines TRBV19 with TRBJ2-1; 9 bases map to TRBD1. CDR1 and CDR2 (germline): LNHDA, SQIVND (reference sequence). The V gene end was trimmed by 1 base and the J gene end by 4 bases; junction bases not matched to a gene: 2. The CDR3 totals 15 residues. CDR3 nucleotides: TGTGCCAGTAGTATAGTGGGACAGGGATACAATGAGCAGTTCTTC. Protein: CASSIVGQGYNEQFF.